This TCR beta chain is from a study of T cell responses to AZD1222 COVID-19 vaccine (dated by TCRdb to the early 2020s). Regarding the research as a whole: AZD1222 recipients with second doses at about 4 weeks or about 12 weeks were pooled, because spike-specific TCR depth and breadth did not differ between schedules. TCR sequencing was performed for 230 to 250 trial participants, of whom about 200 were given two doses of AZD1222 and approximately 25 were given two doses of MenACWY control vaccine. Trial participants were enrolled by age into 18-55, 56-69 and 70-plus year subgroups, with about 150, 28 and 57 TCR-sequenced participants respectively.

The sample's time point label, decoded: baseline before first vaccination. Vaccinee samples were obtained from the UK trials COV001 and COV002, which included a single-blind randomized controlled phase 2/3 trial of AZD1222 (ChAdOx1 nCoV-19) in healthy adults. For TCRbeta chain sequencing, PBMC samples were collected from trial participants at day 0 and at day 28 after the second dose. The study at large found these results: Because no samples from the day 14 peak response were available, repertoires could be characterized only after the peak T cell response. Spike-specific TCR breadth and depth rose significantly after two AZD1222 doses compared with day 0 and with MenACWY recipients. CD4 TCRs associated with the vaccine covered the entire spike protein, and the dominant responses were in regions 160-218 and 743-854. Conclusions about previously exposed vaccinees are limited because only six or seven AZD1222 recipients were SARS-CoV-2 seropositive at baseline. Most participants were white British and females outnumbered males, and the authors suggested that clonal diversity may have been underestimated. In the small 56-69-year group, the increase in depth fell short of significance, most likely because of low power. Nearly half of unique spike-specific TCRs reportedly recognized epitopes outside regions mutated in the B.1.351 and B.1.1.7 variants.

About this clone: Its antigen specificity is not known. No qualities accompany the bases; no much larger clone lies one base away.

The CDR3 regions of human TCRbeta chains were subjected to immunosequencing. The authors' pipeline ran thus. TCRs in the repertoires were compared against a reference library of SARS-CoV-2-specific TCRs that had been generated with the MIRA antigen-specificity platform. Breadth was defined as the fraction of unique TCRs that were SARS-CoV-2-associated. Depth was defined as the fraction of total T cells that were SARS-CoV-2-associated. Each spike-specific TCR was assigned to its reactive spike region and to a CD4 or CD8 class using the MIRA data. Log10-transformed breadth and depth values were compared by one-way ANOVA with Sidak's multiple comparisons tests. TCRdb retrieved this table from immuneACCESS and kept in-frame rearrangements only. Not all clones are present; in checked studies, unresolved V genes account for under half, and no reason is known for the remainder. V and J calls and clone size are those listed in that table; D and trimming were worked out from the DNA. The sample contains around 250,000 clones, approximately 95% of them found a single time. Jointly, the top ten make up less than 0.6% of the sample.

The starting material was peripheral blood, obtained on day 0 of AZD1222 vaccination. The sequence was collected from an adult in good health.

The CDR3 is CASSPMGINEKLFF. The DNA reads as follows: TGTGCCAGCAGCCCAATGGGAATTAATGAAAAACTGTTTTTT. This chain is built from TRBV3-1 (or the pseudogene TRBV3-2) and TRBJ1-4; the D gene cannot be named for sure. Counted from cysteine to phenylalanine, this CDR3 has 14 amino acids. Only the CDR3 DNA is retained, 42 bases long and in frame from the first base. Trimming removed 4 bases from V and 4 bases from J, leaving 10 bases between the germline ends. The germline V gene (reference sequence) provides CDR1 LGHDT and CDR2 YNNKEL.